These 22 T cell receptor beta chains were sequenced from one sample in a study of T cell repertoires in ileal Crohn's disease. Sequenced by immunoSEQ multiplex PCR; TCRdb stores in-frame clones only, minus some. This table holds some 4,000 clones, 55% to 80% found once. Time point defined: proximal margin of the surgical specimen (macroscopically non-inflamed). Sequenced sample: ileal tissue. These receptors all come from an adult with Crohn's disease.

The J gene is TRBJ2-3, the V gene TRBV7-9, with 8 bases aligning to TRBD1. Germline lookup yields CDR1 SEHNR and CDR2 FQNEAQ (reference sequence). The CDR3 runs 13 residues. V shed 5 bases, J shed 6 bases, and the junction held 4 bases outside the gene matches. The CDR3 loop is CASSHDRGDTQYF. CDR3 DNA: TGTGCCAGCAGCCATGACAGGGGTGATACGCAGTATTTT.

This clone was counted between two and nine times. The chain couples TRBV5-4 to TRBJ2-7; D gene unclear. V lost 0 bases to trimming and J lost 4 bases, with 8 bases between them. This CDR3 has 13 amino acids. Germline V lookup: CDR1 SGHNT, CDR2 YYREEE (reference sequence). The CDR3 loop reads CASSLDQAYEQYF. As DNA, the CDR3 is TGTGCCAGCAGCTTGGACCAGGCTTACGAGCAGTACTTC.

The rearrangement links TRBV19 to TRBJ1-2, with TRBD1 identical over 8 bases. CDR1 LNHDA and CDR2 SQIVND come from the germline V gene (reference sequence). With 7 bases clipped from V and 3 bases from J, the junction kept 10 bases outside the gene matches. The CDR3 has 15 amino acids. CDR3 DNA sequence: TGTGCCAGTAAATCTATACAGGGGGTTGACTATGGCTACACCTTC. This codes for CASKSIQGVDYGYTF. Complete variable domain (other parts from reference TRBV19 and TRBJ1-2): DGGITQSPKYLFRKEGQNVTLSCEQNLNHDAMYWYRQDPGQGLRLIYYSQIVNDFQKGDIAEGYSVSREKKESFPLTVTSAQKNPTAFYLCASKSIQGVDYGYTFGSGTRLTVV.

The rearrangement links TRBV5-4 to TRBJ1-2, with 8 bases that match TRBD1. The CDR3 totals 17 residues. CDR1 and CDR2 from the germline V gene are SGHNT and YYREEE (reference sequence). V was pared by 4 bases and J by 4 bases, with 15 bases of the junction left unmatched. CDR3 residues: CASSPGQGGIGFYGYTF. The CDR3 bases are TGTGCCAGCAGCCCAGGACAGGGTGGGATTGGTTTCTATGGCTACACCTTC.

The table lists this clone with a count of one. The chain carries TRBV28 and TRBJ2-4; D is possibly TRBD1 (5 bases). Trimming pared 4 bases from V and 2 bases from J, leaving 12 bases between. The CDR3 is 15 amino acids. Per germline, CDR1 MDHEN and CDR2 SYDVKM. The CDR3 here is CASSYPGITKNIQYF. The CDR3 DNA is TGTGCCAGCAGTTACCCAGGGATAACCAAAAACATTCAGTACTTC.

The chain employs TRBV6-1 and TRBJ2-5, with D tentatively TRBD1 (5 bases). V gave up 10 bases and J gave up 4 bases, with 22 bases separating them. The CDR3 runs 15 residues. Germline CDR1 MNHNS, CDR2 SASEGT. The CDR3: CATKNLGVASETQYF. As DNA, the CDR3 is TGTGCCACCAAAAATCTAGGGGTGGCCTCAGAGACCCAGTACTTC.

CDR3 in DNA: TGCAGCGTGGGGGAGGGAGGGAGTTCACCGGGGGAGCTGTTTTTT. Translated, it gives CSVGEGGSSPGELFF. V gene TRBV29-1 combines with J gene TRBJ2-2, with TRBD2 matching over 7 bases. Germline loops: CDR1 SQVTM, CDR2 ANQGSEA. The CDR3 loop spans 15 amino acids. J gave up 8 bases and V 6 bases, and 15 bases lay outside the gene matches.

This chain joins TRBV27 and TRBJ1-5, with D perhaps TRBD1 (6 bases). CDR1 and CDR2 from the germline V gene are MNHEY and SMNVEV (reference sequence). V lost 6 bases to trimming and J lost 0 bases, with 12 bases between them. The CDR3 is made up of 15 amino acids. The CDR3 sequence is CASRKDSNSNQPQHF. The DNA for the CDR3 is TGTGCCAGCAGGAAGGACAGTAATAGCAATCAGCCCCAGCATTTT.

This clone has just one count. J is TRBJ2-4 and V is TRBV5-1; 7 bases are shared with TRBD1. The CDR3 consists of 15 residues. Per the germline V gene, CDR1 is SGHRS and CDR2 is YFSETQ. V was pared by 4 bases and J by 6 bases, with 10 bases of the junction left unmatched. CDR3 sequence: CASSPTPTGTNIQYF. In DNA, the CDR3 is TGCGCCAGCAGCCCTACCCCGACAGGGACAAACATTCAGTACTTC. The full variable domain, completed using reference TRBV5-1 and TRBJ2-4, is KAGVTQTPRYLIKTRGQQVTLSCSPISGHRSVSWYQQTPGQGLQFLFEYFSETQRNKGNFPGRFSGRQFSNSRSEMNVSTLELGDSALYLCASSPTPTGTNIQYFGAGTRLSVL.

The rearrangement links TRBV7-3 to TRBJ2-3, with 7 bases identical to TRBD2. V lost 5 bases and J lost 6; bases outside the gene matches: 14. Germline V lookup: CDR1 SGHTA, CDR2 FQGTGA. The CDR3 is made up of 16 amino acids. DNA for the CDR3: TGTGCCAGCAGCGAAACGCGCCCGCGGGGGATTGATACGCAGTATTTT. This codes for CASSETRPRGIDTQYF.

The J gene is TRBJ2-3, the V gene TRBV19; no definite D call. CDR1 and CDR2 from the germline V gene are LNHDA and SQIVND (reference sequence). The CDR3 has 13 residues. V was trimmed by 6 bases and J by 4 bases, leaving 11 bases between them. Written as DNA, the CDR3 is TGTGCCAGTAGCAGGCTACATCCAGATACGCAGTATTTT. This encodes CASSRLHPDTQYF.

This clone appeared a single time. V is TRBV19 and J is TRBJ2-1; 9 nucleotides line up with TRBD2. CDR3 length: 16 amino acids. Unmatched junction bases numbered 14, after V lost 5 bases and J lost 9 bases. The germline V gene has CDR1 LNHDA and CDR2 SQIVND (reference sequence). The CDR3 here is CASSYQAGGPRSEQFF. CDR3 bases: TGTGCCAGTAGTTACCAAGCGGGGGGCCCCCGCAGTGAGCAGTTCTTC.

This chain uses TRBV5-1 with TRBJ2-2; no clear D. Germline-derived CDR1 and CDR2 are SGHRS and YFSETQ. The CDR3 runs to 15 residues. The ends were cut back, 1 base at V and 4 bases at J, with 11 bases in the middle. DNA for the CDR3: TGCGCCAGCAGCTTGAACCCTAGTCCCACCGGGGAGCTGTTTTTT. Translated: CASSLNPSPTGELFF.

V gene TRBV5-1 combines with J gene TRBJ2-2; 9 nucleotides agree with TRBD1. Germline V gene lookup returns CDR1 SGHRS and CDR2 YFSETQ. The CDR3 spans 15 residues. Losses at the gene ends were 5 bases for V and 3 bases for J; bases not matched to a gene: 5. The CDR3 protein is CASRPTGGDTGELFF. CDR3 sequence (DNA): TGCGCCAGCAGACCTACAGGGGGCGACACCGGGGAGCTGTTTTTT.

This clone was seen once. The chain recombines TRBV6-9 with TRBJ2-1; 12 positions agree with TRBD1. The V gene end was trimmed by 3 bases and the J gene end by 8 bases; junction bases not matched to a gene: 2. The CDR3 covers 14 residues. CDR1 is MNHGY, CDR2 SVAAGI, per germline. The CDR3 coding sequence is TGTGCCAGCAGTTACGGGGACAGGGGGCATGAGCAGTTCTTC. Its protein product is CASSYGDRGHEQFF.

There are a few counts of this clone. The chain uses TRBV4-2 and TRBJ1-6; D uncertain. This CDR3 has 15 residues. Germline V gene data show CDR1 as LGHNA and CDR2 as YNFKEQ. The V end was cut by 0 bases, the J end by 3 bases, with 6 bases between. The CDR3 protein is CASSQELSYNSPLHF. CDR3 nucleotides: TGTGCCAGCAGCCAAGAGCTAAGCTATAATTCACCCCTCCACTTT.

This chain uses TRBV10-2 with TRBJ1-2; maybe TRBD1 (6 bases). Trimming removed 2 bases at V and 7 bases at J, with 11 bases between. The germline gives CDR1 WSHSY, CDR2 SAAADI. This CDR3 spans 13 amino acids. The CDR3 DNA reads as TGCGCCAGCAGTGAGACACAGGGTTCTGGCTACACCTTC. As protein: CASSETQGSGYTF.

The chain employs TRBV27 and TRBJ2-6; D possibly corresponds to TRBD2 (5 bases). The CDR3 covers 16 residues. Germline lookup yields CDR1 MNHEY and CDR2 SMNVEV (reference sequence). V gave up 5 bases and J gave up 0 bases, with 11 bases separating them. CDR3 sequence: CASSGLRFSGANVLTF. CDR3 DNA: TGTGCCAGCAGTGGACTCAGATTCTCTGGGGCCAACGTCCTGACTTTC.

Written as DNA, the CDR3 is TGTGCCAGTAATACAGGGGTCTATAATTCACCCCTCCACTTT. This codes for CASNTGVYNSPLHF. The gene calls are TRBV19 and TRBJ1-6; 7 bases match TRBD1. This CDR3 is built from 14 residues. J gave up 3 bases and V 7 bases, and 3 bases lay outside the gene matches. Germline V gene sequence: CDR1 LNHDA, CDR2 SQIVND (reference sequence).

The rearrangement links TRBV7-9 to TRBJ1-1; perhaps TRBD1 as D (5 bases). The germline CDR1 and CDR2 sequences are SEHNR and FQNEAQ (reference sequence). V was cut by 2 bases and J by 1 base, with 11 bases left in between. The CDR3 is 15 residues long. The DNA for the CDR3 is TGTGCCAGCAGCTTATTAGGGGCCGCGAACACTGAAGCTTTCTTT. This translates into CASSLLGAANTEAFF.

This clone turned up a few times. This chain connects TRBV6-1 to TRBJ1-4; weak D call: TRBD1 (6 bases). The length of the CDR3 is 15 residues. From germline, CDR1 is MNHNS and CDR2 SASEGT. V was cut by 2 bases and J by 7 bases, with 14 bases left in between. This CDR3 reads CASSEMAGVGEKLFF. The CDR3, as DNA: TGTGCCAGCAGTGAAATGGCAGGGGTGGGTGAAAAACTGTTTTTT.

The CDR3 coding sequence is TGTGCCAGTAATAAGCGGGGGGCCACCGGGGAGCTGTTTTTT. Translation: CASNKRGATGELFF. This sequence joins TRBV19 and TRBJ2-2, with TRBD2 matching over 9 bases. The CDR3 contains 14 residues. Trimming at V came to 7 bases and at J to 4 bases, leaving 4 bases not matched to a gene. Germline CDR1 and CDR2: LNHDA and SQIVND (reference sequence).